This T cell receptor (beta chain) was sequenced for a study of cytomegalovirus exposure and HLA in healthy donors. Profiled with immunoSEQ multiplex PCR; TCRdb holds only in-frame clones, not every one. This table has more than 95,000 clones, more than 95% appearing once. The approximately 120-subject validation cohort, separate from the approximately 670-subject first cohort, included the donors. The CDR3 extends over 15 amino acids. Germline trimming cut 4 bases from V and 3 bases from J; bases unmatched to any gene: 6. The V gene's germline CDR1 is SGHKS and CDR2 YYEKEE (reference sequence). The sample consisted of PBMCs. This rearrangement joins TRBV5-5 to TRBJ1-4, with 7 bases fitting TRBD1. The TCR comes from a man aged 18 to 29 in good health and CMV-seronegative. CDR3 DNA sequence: TGTGCCAGCAGCCGGAGGGGACAGTCTAATGAAAAACTGTTTTTT. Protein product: CASSRRGQSNEKLFF.